The 30 T cell receptor beta chains presented below share a single source sample, sequenced in a study of blood T cells in healthy people across ages. A sample-barcoded 5' primer and a J-beta primer mix were used in a second PCR of about 7 to 12 cycles. TCRdb recomputed calls from the 5' RACE reads with MiXCR, one row per CDR3 protein. This sample has about 1.4 million distinct CDR3 sequences, with approximately 59% found just once. Sequenced: blood. The receptor source for this set is a man aged 18 to 29 in good health.

This clonotype appeared a single time. V and J are TRBV5-6 and TRBJ2-3, with D possibly TRBD2 on 7 matching bases. The germline V gene encodes CDR1 SGHDT and CDR2 YYEEEE. V lost 9 bases and J lost 6, with 26 bases in between. The CDR3 loop spans 16 amino acids. CDR3: CATSLGGGNLEDTQYF. The CDR3 coding sequence is TGTGCCACCTCCCTGGGAGGGGGGAATTTGGAGGATACGCAGTATTTT. Based on the CDR3 plus reference TRBV5-6 and TRBJ2-3, the full variable domain is DAGVTQSPTHLIKTRGQQVTLRCSPKSGHDTVSWYQQALGQGPQFIFQYYEEEERQRGNFPDRFSGHQFPNYSSELNVNALLLGDSALYLCATSLGGGNLEDTQYFGPGTRLTVL.

This clonotype was seen a few times. This chain links TRBV12-3 or TRBV12-4 with TRBJ2-4, with 8 bases fitting TRBD2. V shed 3 bases and J 5 bases; nucleotides not matched to a gene: 3. The length of the CDR3 is 14 residues. The CDR3 region is CASSLGLEENIQYF. The CDR3, as DNA: TGTGCCAGCAGTTTGGGACTAGAAGAAAACATTCAGTACTTC.

The chain carries TRBV4-1 and TRBJ1-2; D ambiguous. Deletions cut 0 bases from V and 4 bases from J, with 12 bases between. In germline, CDR1 is MGHRA, CDR2 YSYEKL. The CDR3 is 15 residues long. CDR3 nucleotide sequence: TGCGCCAGCAGCCAAGATAAAGCGACTACCTATGGCTACACCTTC. Amino acids: CASSQDKATTYGYTF.

The chain employs TRBV20-1 and TRBJ2-7; possibly TRBD1 for D (6 bases). Germline loops: CDR1 DFQATT, CDR2 SNEGSKA (reference sequence). This CDR3 is 11 amino acids long. CDR3 sequence (DNA): TGCAGCTGCCAGGGGCAATACGAGCAGTACTTC. Its translation is CSCQGQYEQYF.

This sequence joins TRBV3-1 and TRBJ1-1; D uncertain. The CDR3 is made up of 12 amino acids. Germline V gives CDR1 LGHDT, CDR2 YNNKEL (reference sequence). The germline V and J ends were trimmed by 4 bases and 8 bases, with 11 bases remaining between them. As DNA, the CDR3 is TGTGCCAGCAGCCCTAATGAGTTCGAAGCTTTCTTT. Encoded protein: CASSPNEFEAFF.

The sample holds a few counts of this clonotype. The V and J genes are TRBV29-1 and TRBJ2-7, with a possible D match to TRBD2 (6 bases). CDR1 and CDR2 from the germline V gene are SQVTM and ANQGSEA. The CDR3 is made up of 13 amino acids. The germline V and J ends were trimmed by 7 bases and 2 bases, with 15 bases remaining between them. The CDR3 reads CSGGEAETYEQYF. As DNA, the CDR3 is TGCAGCGGCGGGGAGGCAGAAACCTACGAGCAGTACTTC.

The chain couples TRBV27 to TRBJ2-3; D may be TRBD2 (6 bases). Germline CDR1 MNHEY, CDR2 SMNVEV (reference sequence). The CDR3 length is 15 residues. V was trimmed by 4 bases and J by 3 bases, leaving 14 bases between them. The CDR3 nucleotides read TGTGCCAGCAGTTCGGGGCGGGGTTGGACAGATACGCAGTATTTT. Residues: CASSSGRGWTDTQYF.

The chain recombines TRBV28 with TRBJ1-2; 8 bases are a match to TRBD1. Per germline, CDR1 MDHEN and CDR2 SYDVKM. V lost 3 bases to trimming and J lost 12 bases; unmatched junction nucleotides: 12. This CDR3 has 14 amino acids. The CDR3 here is CASSFSGQAIGHTF. CDR3 DNA: TGTGCCAGCAGTTTTTCGGGACAGGCGATAGGCCACACCTTC.

This clonotype was seen more than once but under ten times. V and J are TRBV2 and TRBJ1-2; 8 bases align to TRBD1. Trimming at V came to 7 bases and at J to 7 bases, leaving 8 bases not matched to a gene. Germline-derived CDR1 and CDR2 are SNHLY and FYNNEI. The CDR3 totals 13 residues. The CDR3 bases are TGTGCCAGCAATCCACAGGGGGATGGTGGCTACACCTTC. Translating it yields CASNPQGDGGYTF. The whole variable domain, filled in from reference TRBV2 and TRBJ1-2, reads EPEVTQTPSHQVTQMGQEVILRCVPISNHLYFYWYRQILGQKVEFLVSFYNNEISEKSEIFDDQFSVERPDGSNFTLKIRSTKLEDSAMYFCASNPQGDGGYTFGSGTRLTVV.

The V and J genes are TRBV7-9 and TRBJ1-2, with TRBD1 matching over 8 bases. The CDR3 length is 11 residues. Looked up from germline, CDR1 is SEHNR and CDR2 is FQNEAQ (reference sequence). Germline trimming cut 5 bases from V and 10 bases from J; bases unmatched to any gene: 3. CDR3 amino acids: CASSGQGTYTF. The CDR3 nucleotides read TGTGCCAGCAGCGGACAGGGAACCTACACCTTC.

The chain links TRBV4-1 to TRBJ1-2; the match to TRBD1 covers 10 bases. V dropped 1 base and J dropped 4; count of bases not matched to a gene: 9. This CDR3 is 17 amino acids long. Germline V lookup: CDR1 MGHRA, CDR2 YSYEKL. The CDR3 loop reads CASSQGLGTGVRYGYTF. CDR3 nucleotides: TGCGCCAGCAGCCAAGGGCTCGGGACAGGGGTGCGCTATGGCTACACCTTC.

The chain has TRBV6-2 or TRBV6-3 and TRBJ2-7, with 9 bases matching TRBD2. V gave up 7 bases and J gave up 0 bases; unmatched junction bases: 13. CDR1 and CDR2 from the germline V gene are MNHEY and SVGEGT. This CDR3 has 17 amino acids. The CDR3 DNA sequence: TGTGCCAGCACCCAAGGTTCTAGCGGGATTCACTCCTACGAGCAGTACTTC. This encodes CASTQGSSGIHSYEQYF.

The rearrangement links TRBV7-9 to TRBJ1-4, with 7 positions matching TRBD1. The CDR3 runs 16 residues. The V segment lost 1 base and the J segment 2 bases; nucleotides outside the gene matches: 4. CDR1 is SEHNR and CDR2 is FQNEAQ in the germline V gene (reference sequence). Here the CDR3 DNA reads TGTGCCAGCAGCTTAGTCGACAGGGTTACTAATGAAAAACTGTTTTTT. Amino acids: CASSLVDRVTNEKLFF.

The V and J genes are TRBV20-1 and TRBJ2-5; 12 bases are shared with TRBD2. CDR3 length equals 15 residues. From germline, CDR1 is DFQATT and CDR2 SNEGSKA (reference sequence). Unmatched junction bases numbered 9, after V lost 5 bases and J lost 5 bases. The chain's CDR3 is CSALTSGSPGETQYF. For the CDR3, the DNA is TGCAGTGCTCTGACTAGCGGGAGCCCCGGGGAGACCCAGTACTTC.

This clonotype was seen more than once but under ten times. This rearrangement joins TRBV20-1 to TRBJ2-7; weak D call: TRBD2 (6 bases). The end of the DNA is better explained by TRBJ2-5, so the J call may be wrong. Germline V gives CDR1 DFQATT, CDR2 SNEGSKA (reference sequence). This CDR3 is built from 16 residues. The CDR3 DNA sequence: TGCAGTGCTAGAGATATGAGACTAGGGATTGAAGAGACCCAGTACTTC. Protein product: CSARDMRLGIEETQYF.

V gene TRBV2 combines with J gene TRBJ1-2, with a weak D call TRBD1 (5 bases). The V end was cut by 7 bases, the J end by 8 bases, with 17 bases between. CDR1 SNHLY and CDR2 FYNNEI come from the germline V gene. The CDR3 is 13 amino acids. The CDR3 region is CASTPRGGIGYTF. For the CDR3, the DNA is TGTGCCAGCACTCCAAGGGGAGGGATCGGCTACACCTTC.

The chain joins TRBV9 to TRBJ2-5; TRBD2 matches at 11 bases. The DNA end is more similar to TRBJ2-7, so the J call may be wrong. The CDR3 runs 15 residues. Germline V lookup: CDR1 SGDLS, CDR2 YYNGEE. The DNA of the CDR3 is TGTGCCAGCAGCGTAACTAGCGGGAGTACCGACGAGCAGTACTTC. Its translation is CASSVTSGSTDEQYF.

The chain joins TRBV24-1 to TRBJ2-2; D gene uncertain. The CDR3 covers 14 residues. Per germline, CDR1 KGHDR and CDR2 SFDVKD. V was shortened by 3 bases and J by 8 bases, with 12 bases between the two germline ends. In DNA, the CDR3 is TGTGCCACCAGTGATGGTTATTTCGGGGGGGAGCTGTTTTTT. Translated: CATSDGYFGGELFF.

The rearrangement joins TRBV5-6 to TRBJ1-2, with unresolved D. Trimming cost V 3 bases and J 8 bases, with 20 bases left between them. The CDR3 consists of 15 residues. Germline CDR1 reads SGHDT; CDR2 reads YYEEEE. CDR3 amino acids: CASSSPHSWREGYTF. The CDR3 DNA is TGTGCCAGCAGCTCGCCTCACTCTTGGAGGGAAGGCTACACCTTC.

This clonotype was observed many times. This CDR3 reads CSAKNRGDTEAFF. For the CDR3, the DNA is TGCAGTGCAAAAAATAGGGGGGACACTGAAGCTTTCTTT. The V and J genes are TRBV20-1 and TRBJ1-1, with D possibly TRBD1 on 6 matching bases. The germline V gene has CDR1 DFQATT and CDR2 SNEGSKA (reference sequence). This CDR3 is 13 amino acids long. Trimming stripped 6 bases from V and 3 bases from J, with 14 bases between.

This chain connects TRBV20-1 to TRBJ2-7; 8 bases fit TRBD2. From germline, CDR1 is DFQATT and CDR2 SNEGSKA (reference sequence). CDR3 size: 15 residues. The trim removed 2 bases at V and 3 bases at J, leaving 9 bases unmatched. Written as DNA, the CDR3 is TGCAGTGCTAGACGGGGGGGGACCCGTGACTACGAGCAGTACTTC. Its translation: CSARRGGTRDYEQYF.

The count of this clonotype is one. The chain uses TRBV20-1 and TRBJ1-2, with D uncertain. Per the germline V gene, CDR1 is DFQATT and CDR2 is SNEGSKA (reference sequence). V was cut by 5 bases and J by 3 bases, with 13 bases left in between. The CDR3 consists of 13 residues. CDR3 in amino acids: CSAPEGNDYGYTF. The DNA for the CDR3 is TGCAGTGCTCCTGAGGGAAACGACTATGGCTACACCTTC.

V gene TRBV4-2 combines with J gene TRBJ2-7; 11 bases match TRBD2. With V trimmed by 3 bases and J by 7 bases, 11 bases remained unmatched. Germline assignment: CDR1 LGHNA and CDR2 YNFKEQ. This CDR3 spans 16 amino acids. In nucleotides, the CDR3 is TGTGCCAGCAGCCAGGCCCTAGCGGGGGGCAAGGATGAGCAGTACTTC. It is translated as CASSQALAGGKDEQYF.

The chain is built from TRBV7-9 and TRBJ2-1; the match to TRBD2 covers 8 bases. The germline V gene has CDR1 SEHNR and CDR2 FQNEAQ (reference sequence). V lost 4 bases and J lost 7; bases outside the gene matches: 6. This CDR3 region has 14 residues. DNA for the CDR3: TGTGCCAGCAGCTCAACCGGGGGGGGAAATGAGCAGTTCTTC. It specifies CASSSTGGGNEQFF. Filled out from reference TRBV7-9 and TRBJ2-1, the complete variable domain reads DTGVSQNPRHKITKRGQNVTFRCDPISEHNRLYWYRQTLGQGPEFLTYFQNEAQLEKSRLLSDRFSAERPKGSFSTLEIQRTEQGDSAMYLCASSSTGGGNEQFFGPGTRLTVL.

The CDR3 region has the DNA TGTGCCAGCAGCTTACAGGCAGGGGACTTTTTGCTAGCCAAAAACATTCAGTACTTC. Translating gives CASSLQAGDFLLAKNIQYF. The rearrangement uses TRBV7-9 and TRBJ2-4; D possibly uses TRBD1 or TRBD2 (6 bases each). CDR1 is SEHNR, CDR2 FQNEAQ, per germline (reference sequence). V was pared by 2 bases and J by 0 bases, with 20 bases between. CDR3 length equals 19 residues. Full variable domain (outside the CDR3, taken from reference TRBV7-9 and TRBJ2-4): DTGVSQNPRHKITKRGQNVTFRCDPISEHNRLYWYRQTLGQGPEFLTYFQNEAQLEKSRLLSDRFSAERPKGSFSTLEIQRTEQGDSAMYLCASSLQAGDFLLAKNIQYFGAGTRLSVL.

This chain links TRBV10-3 with TRBJ1-6; possible D gene TRBD1, 6 bases. Germline V lookup: CDR1 ENHRY, CDR2 SYGVKD. V was shortened by 6 bases and J by 8 bases, with 17 bases between the two germline ends. There are 15 residues in the CDR3. The CDR3 DNA reads as TGTGCCATCAGGCTCAACAGGGCCGGGGATTCACCCCTCCACTTT. Its translation: CAIRLNRAGDSPLHF.

V is TRBV5-1 and J is TRBJ1-2; no firm D call. Per germline, CDR1 SGHRS and CDR2 YFSETQ. There are 15 residues in the CDR3. V was pared by 0 bases and J by 7 bases, with 16 bases between. The CDR3 protein is CASSLVSLAKGGYTF. The CDR3 DNA reads TGCGCCAGCAGCTTGGTTTCCCTCGCGAAGGGTGGCTACACCTTC.

This clonotype was seen a handful of times. The rearrangement joins TRBV20-1 to TRBJ1-1; D gene unclear. The CDR3 consists of 14 residues. V shed 0 bases and J shed 2 bases, with 10 bases lying between them. The germline V gene has CDR1 DFQATT and CDR2 SNEGSKA (reference sequence). The DNA of the CDR3 is TGCAGTGCTAGAGATCATGAGGGAAACACTGAAGCTTTCTTT. It is translated as CSARDHEGNTEAFF.

There are a few counts of this clonotype. The gene calls are TRBV7-2 and TRBJ2-7; either TRBD1 or TRBD2 may fit D (5 bases each). The ends were cut back, 5 bases at V and 0 bases at J, with 14 bases in the middle. CDR3 length equals 15 residues. Germline-derived CDR1 and CDR2 are SGHTA and FQGNSA. The CDR3 region is CASSGGPYSSYEQYF. In DNA, the CDR3 is TGTGCCAGCAGCGGGGGACCTTATAGCTCCTACGAGCAGTACTTC.

The chain has TRBV5-1 and TRBJ2-5, with 8 nucleotides matching TRBD1. TRBJ2-7 explains the end of the DNA better; the J call may be wrong. Germline V lookup: CDR1 SGHRS, CDR2 YFSETQ. There are 14 residues in the CDR3. The CDR3 DNA reads as TGCGCCAGCAGCCCCGGGACAGGTGCTGGCGAGCAGTACTTC. It specifies CASSPGTGAGEQYF.